Listed here are 8 T cell receptor beta chains from one sample, sequenced in a study of blood T cells in healthy people across ages. Then a second PCR, running roughly 7 to 11 cycles, was carried out with a sample-barcoded 5' primer and a J-beta primer mix. From the 5' RACE reads, TCRdb called clonotypes with MiXCR, one entry per CDR3 protein. The data contain some 1.5 million distinct CDR3 sequences, about 28% of them singletons. What was sequenced was blood. These receptor sequences come from a woman in her thirties in good health.

This clonotype was observed many times. CDR3 residues: CASSPLGGRADTQYF. The DNA for the CDR3 is TGTGCCAGCAGCCCTCTTGGGGGCAGAGCAGATACGCAGTATTTT. The rearrangement links TRBV7-9 to TRBJ2-3; possible D gene TRBD1, 6 bases. The CDR3 has 15 amino acids. Trimming pared 5 bases from V and 4 bases from J, leaving 16 bases between. CDR1 is SEHNR and CDR2 is FQNEAQ in the germline V gene (reference sequence).

The CDR3 coding sequence is TGTGCCAGCATTCCGGGACGGACTAGCGGGGGGCTCTACAATGAGCAGTTCTTC. Its translation: CASIPGRTSGGLYNEQFF. This chain connects TRBV7-9 to TRBJ2-1; TRBD2 matches 14 bases. Unmatched junction bases numbered 11, after V lost 7 bases and J lost 3 bases. The CDR3 spans 18 residues. The germline V gene has CDR1 SEHNR and CDR2 FQNEAQ (reference sequence). The full variable domain, in which reference TRBV7-9 and TRBJ2-1 provide the parts outside the CDR3, is DTGVSQNPRHKITKRGQNVTFRCDPISEHNRLYWYRQTLGQGPEFLTYFQNEAQLEKSRLLSDRFSAERPKGSFSTLEIQRTEQGDSAMYLCASIPGRTSGGLYNEQFFGPGTRLTVL.

This clonotype appeared a few times. This rearrangement joins TRBV7-2 to TRBJ1-1; TRBD1 might be the D (6 bases). The germline V gene has CDR1 SGHTA and CDR2 FQGNSA. V was shortened by 5 bases and J by 7 bases, with 20 bases between the two germline ends. The CDR3 runs to 15 residues. This CDR3 reads CASSLPLGGRDEAFF. Written as DNA, the CDR3 is TGTGCCAGCAGCCTCCCTCTAGGGGGGCGTGATGAAGCTTTCTTT. Filled out from reference TRBV7-2 and TRBJ1-1, the complete variable domain reads GAGVSQSPSNKVTEKGKDVELRCDPISGHTALYWYRQSLGQGLEFLIYFQGNSAPDKSGLPSDRFSAERTGGSVSTLTIQRTQQEDSAVYLCASSLPLGGRDEAFFGQGTRLTVV.

The V and J genes are TRBV7-9 and TRBJ1-5; unclear D gene. Germline lookup yields CDR1 SEHNR and CDR2 FQNEAQ (reference sequence). This CDR3 region has 15 residues. V lost 5 bases to trimming and J lost 1 base, with 12 bases between them. The CDR3 is CASSEDGRSNQPQHF. The CDR3 coding sequence is TGTGCCAGCAGCGAGGACGGTCGGAGCAATCAGCCCCAGCATTTT.

With respect to this clonotype: A read error may be the cause here, since a much bigger clone is one base away. The V gene is TRBV12-3 or TRBV12-4, the J gene TRBJ1-2; possible D gene TRBD1, 6 bases. CDR3 length equals 13 residues. Here the CDR3 DNA reads TGTACCAGCAGTTTGGACAGAAGAAGGGGCTACACCTTC. Translated, it gives CTSSLDRRRGYTF.

This clonotype was picked up many times. The genes are TRBV27 and TRBJ2-7; 9 bases are shared with TRBD2. This CDR3 has 14 residues. Trimming at V came to 3 bases and at J to 6 bases, leaving 6 bases not matched to a gene. Per the germline V gene, CDR1 is MNHEY and CDR2 is SMNVEV (reference sequence). This CDR3 reads CASSFASGVSEQYF. DNA for the CDR3: TGTGCCAGCAGTTTCGCTAGCGGGGTTTCCGAGCAGTACTTC.

The V and J genes are TRBV6-5 and TRBJ1-1; 7 positions agree with TRBD1. Germline V gene sequence: CDR1 MNHEY, CDR2 SVGAGI. The CDR3 totals 14 residues. V lost 6 bases and J lost 3; bases outside the gene matches: 7. The CDR3: CASRSRQGDTEAFF. CDR3 sequence (DNA): TGTGCCAGCAGGTCGAGACAGGGCGACACTGAAGCTTTCTTT.

This rearrangement joins TRBV12-3 or TRBV12-4 to TRBJ2-2; 10 bases align to TRBD1. V trimming: 2 bases; J trimming: 7 bases; junction bases outside the gene matches: 7. The CDR3 runs to 16 residues. The CDR3 sequence: CASSLWGTGANGELFF. CDR3 nucleotides: TGTGCCAGCAGTTTATGGGGGACAGGGGCCAACGGGGAGCTGTTTTTT.